This T cell receptor (beta chain) was obtained from a study of technical replicates of blood from several donors. Trimming left V 4 bases short and J 5 bases short, with 14 bases between. There are 15 residues in the CDR3. Germline V gives CDR1 SGHTA, CDR2 FQGTGA. Sequencing used immunoSEQ multiplex PCR; TCRdb keeps in-frame clones, though not all of them. The sample carries more than 80,000 clones, 90% to 97% recorded once. The chain is built from TRBV7-3 and TRBJ2-2; no clear D gene. The TCR originated in a human donor in good health. The sequencing sample was made of T cells isolated from PBMCs. The CDR3 DNA reads as TGTGCCAGCAGCTCAGATCTTCTAGGAACCGGGGAGCTGTTTTTT. Its translation is CASSSDLLGTGELFF.